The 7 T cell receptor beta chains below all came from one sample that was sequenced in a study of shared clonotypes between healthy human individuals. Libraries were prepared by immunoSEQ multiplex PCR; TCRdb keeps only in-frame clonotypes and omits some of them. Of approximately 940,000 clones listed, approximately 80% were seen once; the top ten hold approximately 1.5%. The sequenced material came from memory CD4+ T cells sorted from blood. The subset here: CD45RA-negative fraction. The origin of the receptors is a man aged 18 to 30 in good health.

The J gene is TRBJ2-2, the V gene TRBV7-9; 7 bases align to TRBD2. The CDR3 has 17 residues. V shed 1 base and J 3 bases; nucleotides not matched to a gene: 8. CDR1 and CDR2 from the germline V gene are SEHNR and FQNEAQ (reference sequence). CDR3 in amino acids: CASSLVYGTTDTGELFF. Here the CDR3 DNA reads TGTGCCAGCAGCTTAGTTTACGGGACTACCGACACCGGGGAGCTGTTTTTT. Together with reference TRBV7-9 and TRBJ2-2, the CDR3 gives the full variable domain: DTGVSQNPRHKITKRGQNVTFRCDPISEHNRLYWYRQTLGQGPEFLTYFQNEAQLEKSRLLSDRFSAERPKGSFSTLEIQRTEQGDSAMYLCASSLVYGTTDTGELFFGEGSRLTVL.

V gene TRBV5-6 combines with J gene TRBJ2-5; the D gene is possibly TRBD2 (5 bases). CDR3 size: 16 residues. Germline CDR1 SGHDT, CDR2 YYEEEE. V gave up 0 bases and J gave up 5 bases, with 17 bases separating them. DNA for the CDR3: TGTGCCAGCAGCTTGGTGCTAGCTAATAAGGAGGAGACCCAGTACTTC. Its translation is CASSLVLANKEETQYF.

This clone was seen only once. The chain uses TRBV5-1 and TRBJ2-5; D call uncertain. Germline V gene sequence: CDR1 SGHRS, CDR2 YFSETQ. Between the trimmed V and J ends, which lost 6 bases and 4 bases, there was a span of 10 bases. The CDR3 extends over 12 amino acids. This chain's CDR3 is CASKGVGETQYF. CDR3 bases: TGCGCCAGCAAAGGCGTCGGAGAGACCCAGTACTTC. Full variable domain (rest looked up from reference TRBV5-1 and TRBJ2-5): KAGVTQTPRYLIKTRGQQVTLSCSPISGHRSVSWYQQTPGQGLQFLFEYFSETQRNKGNFPGRFSGRQFSNSRSEMNVSTLELGDSALYLCASKGVGETQYFGPGTRLLVL.

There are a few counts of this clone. The CDR3 nucleotides are TGCGCCAGCAGACAGGGCCTAGCGGGAGTTAGCACAGATACGCAGTATTTT. It encodes CASRQGLAGVSTDTQYF. The gene calls are TRBV5-1 and TRBJ2-3; 10 bases line up with TRBD2. J gave up 0 bases and V 5 bases, and 9 bases lay outside the gene matches. The CDR3 is 17 residues long. Per the germline V gene, CDR1 is SGHRS and CDR2 is YFSETQ. Full variable domain (remainder filled in from reference TRBV5-1 and TRBJ2-3): KAGVTQTPRYLIKTRGQQVTLSCSPISGHRSVSWYQQTPGQGLQFLFEYFSETQRNKGNFPGRFSGRQFSNSRSEMNVSTLELGDSALYLCASRQGLAGVSTDTQYFGPGTRLTVL.

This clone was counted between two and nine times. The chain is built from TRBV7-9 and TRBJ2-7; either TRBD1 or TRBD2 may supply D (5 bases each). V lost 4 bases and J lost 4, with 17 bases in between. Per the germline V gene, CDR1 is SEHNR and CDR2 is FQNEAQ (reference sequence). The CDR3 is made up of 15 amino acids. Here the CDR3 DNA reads TGTGCCAGCAGCTCGGGGACCGCCCAGAGTTACGAGCAGTACTTC. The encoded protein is CASSSGTAQSYEQYF. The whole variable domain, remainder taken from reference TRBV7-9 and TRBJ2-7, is DTGVSQNPRHKITKRGQNVTFRCDPISEHNRLYWYRQTLGQGPEFLTYFQNEAQLEKSRLLSDRFSAERPKGSFSTLEIQRTEQGDSAMYLCASSSGTAQSYEQYFGPGTRLTVT.

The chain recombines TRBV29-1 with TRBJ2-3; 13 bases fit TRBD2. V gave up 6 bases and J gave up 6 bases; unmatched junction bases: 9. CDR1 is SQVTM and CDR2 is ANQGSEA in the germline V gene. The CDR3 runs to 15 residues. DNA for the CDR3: TGCAGCGTCAGACTAGCGGGGGGCCGGGAGGATACGCAGTATTTT. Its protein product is CSVRLAGGREDTQYF.

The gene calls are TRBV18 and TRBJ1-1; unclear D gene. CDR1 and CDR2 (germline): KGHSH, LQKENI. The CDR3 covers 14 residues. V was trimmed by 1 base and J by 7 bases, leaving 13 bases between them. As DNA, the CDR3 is TGTGCCAGCTCACCACGGACGAAAACCGGTGAAGCTTTCTTT. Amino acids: CASSPRTKTGEAFF.